This is a list of T cell receptor beta chains from one sample in a study of naive and memory T cell subsets. TCRdb itself ran the UMI-ligation and nested PCR reads through MiXCR, one entry per CDR3 protein. The top ten clones hold 8.2% of a sample with 11,000 to 15,000 distinct CDR3 sequences, about 5.5% of them seen once. The source material was skin, sampled from a tuberculin skin test site. The receptor set was obtained from an adult in good health. CDR3s leave out the opening cysteine and the closing phenylalanine or tryptophan. A D gene is named only where the DNA matches it firmly.

j_call v_call d_call cdr3_aa
TRBJ2-6 TRBV10-3 NA AISGGTGSSGANVLT
TRBJ1-1 TRBV7-3 TRBD1 ASSKGAGGHTEAF
TRBJ2-1 TRBV3-1 TRBD2 ASSPRLAGGYEQF
TRBJ1-1 TRBV18 TRBD1 ASSSGGDTEAF
TRBJ1-5 TRBV13 NA ASSSGGRDQPQH
TRBJ1-1 TRBV9 NA ASSYGQLNTEAF
TRBJ2-1 TRBV7-2 NA ASRGSSYNEQF
TRBJ2-1 TRBV11-2 NA ASSFPMKNHEQF
TRBJ2-1 TRBV29-1 NA SVAEGRSENEQF
TRBJ1-5 TRBV12-3/TRBV12-4 TRBD1 ASSIGTGGNQPQH
TRBJ1-1 TRBV4-1 NA ASSQPLRGPEAF
TRBJ2-3 TRBV2 TRBD1 ASAQGAGTQY
TRBJ2-1 TRBV27 NA ASSLSYTHNEQF
TRBJ2-2 TRBV11-3 NA ASSFREAGELF
TRBJ2-2 TRBV2 NA ASSEGIGELF
TRBJ2-2 TRBV12-3/TRBV12-4 NA ASSPTPLGTGELF
TRBJ2-7 TRBV5-1 NA ASRLRSGRTGLSYEQY
TRBJ2-2 TRBV4-2 NA ASTHHRETGELF
TRBJ2-3 TRBV18 NA ASRGGALFTDTQY
TRBJ2-7 TRBV9 NA ASSVTPGTYEQY
TRBJ2-3 TRBV4-2 TRBD2 ASSQTSGGRITDTQY
TRBJ1-4 TRBV18 NA ASSPQGATNEKLF
TRBJ2-5 TRBV4-2 TRBD2 ASSHLSGGVQETQY
TRBJ2-1 TRBV6-5 NA ASSLGGREQF